By share, the clone carrying this TCR beta chain counts as medium-sized. The antigen is unknown. Because the library targeted alpha chains, this beta chain is an off-target read whose size means little. Time point denoted: sample taken at primary tumor resection. Whole RNA came from tumor, nontumor lung or frozen PBMC and was sequenced without being sorted. This sample is drawn from a study of spatial heterogeneity in lung cancer. Unique molecular identifiers, one per molecule, were present on every TCR cDNA molecule. TCRdb reanalysed the 5' RACE reads using MiXCR and keeps one entry per CDR3 protein. The data show over a thousand distinct CDR3 sequences, approximately 14% seen once. Study observations and caveats: It was found that expanded intratumoral alpha and beta TCR counts tracked tumor mutation counts.

This CDR3 has 15 amino acids. The V gene's germline CDR1 is SGHTA and CDR2 FQGTGA. Trimming pared 0 bases from V and 0 bases from J, leaving 8 bases between. The sequence was collected from a male donor with early-stage non-small cell lung cancer. Here the sequenced sample was lung tumor tissue, taken at surgery. The rearrangement uses TRBV7-3 and TRBJ2-5; D might be TRBD2 (7 bases). In DNA form, the CDR3 reads TGTGCCAGCAGCTTAACGGGGGGGCACCAAGAGACCCAGTACTTC. This codes for CASSLTGGHQETQYF.